A single sample is the source of the 8 T cell receptor beta chains below, sequenced in a study of blood T cell repertoires in COVID-19 (dated by TCRdb to the early 2020s). Libraries came from the immunoSEQ multiplex PCR assay. TCRdb re-hosts the immuneACCESS table, in-frame sequences only. Its copies lack some clones; in the studies checked, an unresolved V gene accounts for under half of them, and the cause for the rest is not known. Across this sample there are a few hundred thousand clones, with roughly 84% seen only once. The ten largest clones capture 6.6% of the sample. Sample: PBMCs or T cells enriched from blood (not recorded which). These receptors were taken from a woman aged 50 to 65 who had been exposed to COVID-19.

The chain is built from TRBV27 and TRBJ2-2; TRBD2 matches at 9 bases. After removal of 6 bases from V and 5 bases from J, the junction contained 10 bases not matched to a gene. This CDR3 comprises 16 residues. From germline, CDR1 is MNHEY and CDR2 SMNVEV (reference sequence). The CDR3 coding sequence is TGTGCCAGCAGCCGTCGAGGAGCGGGGGGTACCGGGGAGCTGTTTTTT. It specifies CASSRRGAGGTGELFF.

The rearrangement links TRBV30 to TRBJ2-7; tentative D call: TRBD1 (6 bases). CDR1 and CDR2 from the germline V gene are GTSNPN and SVGIG (reference sequence). V lost 4 bases and J 4 bases, leaving 14 bases between the germline ends. This CDR3 contains 13 residues. The CDR3 region has the DNA TGTGCCTGGACGACAGGATGGCCTTACGAGCAGTACTTC. This gives the protein CAWTTGWPYEQYF.

The J gene is TRBJ1-4, the V gene TRBV6-2 or TRBV6-3, with TRBD1 as a possible D gene (6 bases). Germline V gene sequence: CDR1 MNHEY, CDR2 SVGEGT. V shed 5 bases and J shed 7 bases, with 17 bases lying between them. The CDR3 consists of 15 residues. Written as DNA, the CDR3 is TGTGCCAGCAGTGATCGGGGGGGCGCGGGTGAAAAACTGTTTTTT. Translated: CASSDRGGAGEKLFF.

This chain joins TRBV10-3 and TRBJ1-6, with TRBD1 identical over 9 bases. Trimming at V came to 2 bases and at J to 2 bases, leaving 4 bases not matched to a gene. Germline CDR1 ENHRY, CDR2 SYGVKD. The CDR3 is 17 residues long. The CDR3 here is CAISERDRVTYNSPLHF. In nucleotides, the CDR3 is TGTGCCATCAGTGAGCGGGACAGGGTCACCTATAATTCACCCCTCCACTTT.

This chain links TRBV6-5 with TRBJ1-1; D ambiguous. Per the germline V gene, CDR1 is MNHEY and CDR2 is SVGAGI. The CDR3 loop spans 11 amino acids. V shed 7 bases and J shed 5 bases, with 8 bases lying between them. In DNA, the CDR3 is TGTGCCAGCAAGGGAGGGACTGAAGCTTTCTTT. This encodes CASKGGTEAFF.

The V call is TRBV6-6, the J call TRBJ2-7; no clear D. The CDR3 covers 13 residues. Germline CDR1 reads MNHNY; CDR2 reads SVGAGI (reference sequence). Trimming stripped 6 bases from V and 6 bases from J, with 15 bases between. CDR3 sequence (DNA): TGTGCCAGCAGCCCTATTCTCTCCGCCGAGCAGTACTTC. Its protein is CASSPILSAEQYF.

This rearrangement joins TRBV29-1 to TRBJ1-5; 7 bases align to TRBD1. V lost 5 bases to trimming and J lost 2 bases; unmatched junction nucleotides: 9. CDR1 is SQVTM, CDR2 ANQGSEA, per germline. This CDR3 comprises 15 residues. The CDR3, as DNA: TGCAGCGTTACCTTGACAGGGAGTGGCAATCAGCCCCAGCATTTT. It encodes CSVTLTGSGNQPQHF.

V and J are TRBV7-2 and TRBJ2-7, with 12 nucleotides matching TRBD2. The ends lost 5 bases at V and 2 bases at J; junction bases unmatched: 7. The CDR3 sequence is 16 residues long. Germline loops: CDR1 SGHTA, CDR2 FQGNSA. CDR3 amino acids: CASSDGLAGPTYEQYF. The CDR3 DNA sequence: TGTGCCAGCAGCGACGGACTAGCGGGGCCCACCTACGAGCAGTACTTC.